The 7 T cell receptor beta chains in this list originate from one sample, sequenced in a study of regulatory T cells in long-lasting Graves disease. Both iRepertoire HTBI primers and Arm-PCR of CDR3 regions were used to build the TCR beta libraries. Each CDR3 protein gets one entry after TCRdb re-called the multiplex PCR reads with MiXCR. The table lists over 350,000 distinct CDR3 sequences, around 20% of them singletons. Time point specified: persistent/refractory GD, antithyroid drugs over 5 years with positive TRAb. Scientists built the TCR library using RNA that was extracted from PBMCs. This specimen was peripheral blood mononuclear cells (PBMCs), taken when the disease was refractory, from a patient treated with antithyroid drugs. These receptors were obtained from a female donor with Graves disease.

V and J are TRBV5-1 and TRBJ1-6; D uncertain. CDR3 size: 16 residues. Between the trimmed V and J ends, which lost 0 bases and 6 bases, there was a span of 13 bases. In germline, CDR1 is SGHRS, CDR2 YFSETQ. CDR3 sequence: CASSLDGVGFNSPLHF. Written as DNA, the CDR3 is TGCGCCAGCAGCTTGGACGGAGTGGGGTTTAATTCACCCCTCCACTTT.

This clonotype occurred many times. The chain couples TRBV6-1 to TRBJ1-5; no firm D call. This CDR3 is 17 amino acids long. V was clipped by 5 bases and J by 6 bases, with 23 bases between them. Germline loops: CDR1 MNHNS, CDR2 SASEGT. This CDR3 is CASSLSVGGVGVQPQHF. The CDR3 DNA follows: TGTGCCAGCAGTCTAAGCGTGGGTGGTGTCGGCGTTCAGCCCCAGCATTTT.

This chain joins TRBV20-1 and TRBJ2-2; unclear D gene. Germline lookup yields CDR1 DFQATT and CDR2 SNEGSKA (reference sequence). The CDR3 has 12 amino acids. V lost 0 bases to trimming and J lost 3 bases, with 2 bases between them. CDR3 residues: CSARDYTGELFF. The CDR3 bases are TGCAGTGCTAGAGACTACACCGGGGAGCTGTTTTTT.

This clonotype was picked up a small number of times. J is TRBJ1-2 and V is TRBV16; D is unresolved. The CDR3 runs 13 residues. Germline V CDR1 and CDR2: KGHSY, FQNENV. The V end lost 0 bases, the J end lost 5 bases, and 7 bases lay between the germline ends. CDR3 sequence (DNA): TGTGCCAGCAGCCAATCTTGGCAGTATGGCTACACCTTC. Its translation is CASSQSWQYGYTF.

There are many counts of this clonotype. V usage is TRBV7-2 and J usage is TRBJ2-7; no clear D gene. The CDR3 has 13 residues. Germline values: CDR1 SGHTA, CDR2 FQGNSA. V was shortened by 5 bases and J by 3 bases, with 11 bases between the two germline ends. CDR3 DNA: TGTGCCAGCAGCGGTTGGACCGGCTACGAGCAGTACTTC. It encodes CASSGWTGYEQYF.

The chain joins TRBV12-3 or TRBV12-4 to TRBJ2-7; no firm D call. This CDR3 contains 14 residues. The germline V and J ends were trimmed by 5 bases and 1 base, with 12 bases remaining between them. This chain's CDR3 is CASSPRLESYEQYF. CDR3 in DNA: TGTGCCAGCAGTCCTCGATTAGAGTCCTACGAGCAGTACTTC.

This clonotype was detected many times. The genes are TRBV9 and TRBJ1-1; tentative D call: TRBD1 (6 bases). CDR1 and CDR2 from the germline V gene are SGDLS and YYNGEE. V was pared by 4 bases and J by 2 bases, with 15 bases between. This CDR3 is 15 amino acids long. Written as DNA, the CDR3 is TGTGCCAGCAGCCCAAGACAGGTACTCAACACTGAAGCTTTCTTT. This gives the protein CASSPRQVLNTEAFF.